This is a list of T cell receptor beta chains from one sample in a study of identifying expanded T cells in peripheral blood. This table comes from immunoSEQ multiplex PCR, and its TCRdb copy is limited to in-frame clones, with some not included. The table lists about 110,000 clones, around 89% of them singletons. What was sequenced was blood. The receptors come from a person between 18 and 75 years old in good health. CDR3s include the opening cysteine and the closing phenylalanine or tryptophan. Each record gives: J gene, clone size, D gene, V gene, CDR3 DNA, CDR3 protein. A D gene is named only where the DNA matches it firmly. Only part of the rows carry a size: once, few, many, or a class if the clone is expanded.

J gene: TRBJ2-7; clone size: NA; D gene: NA; V gene: TRBV4-3; CDR3 DNA: TGCGCCAGCAGCCAAGCTTACGTCGGCCCTTCCTACGAGCAGTACTTC; CDR3 protein: CASSQAYVGPSYEQYF
J gene: TRBJ2-7; clone size: NA; D gene: TRBD2; V gene: TRBV6-5; CDR3 DNA: TGTGCCAGCAGACCCGGGGGGACTCTTTCCTACGAGCAGTACTTC; CDR3 protein: CASRPGGTLSYEQYF
J gene: TRBJ1-3; clone size: NA; D gene: NA; V gene: TRBV6-1; CDR3 DNA: TGTGCCAGCAGTGTACGCCGGGACACGTCTGGAAACACCATATATTTT; CDR3 protein: CASSVRRDTSGNTIYF
J gene: TRBJ2-1; clone size: NA; D gene: TRBD2; V gene: TRBV28; CDR3 DNA: TGTGCCAGCAGTCGGCTAGCGGGGAACAATGAGCAGTTCTTC; CDR3 protein: CASSRLAGNNEQFF
J gene: TRBJ2-1; clone size: NA; D gene: NA; V gene: TRBV5-6; CDR3 DNA: TGTGCCAGCAGGATTTACAATGAGCAGTTCTTC; CDR3 protein: CASRIYNEQFF
J gene: TRBJ2-3; clone size: once; D gene: NA; V gene: TRBV11-2; CDR3 DNA: TGTGCCAGCAGCTTGTGGGGGACTGGCACAGATACGCAGTATTTT; CDR3 protein: CASSLWGTGTDTQYF
J gene: TRBJ2-3; clone size: NA; D gene: NA; V gene: TRBV7-2; CDR3 DNA: TGTGCCAGCAGCTCCCACAGCGGACCTAGCACAGATACGCAGTATTTT; CDR3 protein: CASSSHSGPSTDTQYF
J gene: TRBJ2-5; clone size: NA; D gene: NA; V gene: TRBV23-1; CDR3 DNA: TGCGCCAGCAGTCAATCGGTCGTGGGATACCAAGAGACCCAGTACTTC; CDR3 protein: CASSQSVVGYQETQYF
J gene: TRBJ2-1; clone size: NA; D gene: TRBD2; V gene: TRBV5-8; CDR3 DNA: TGTGCCAGCAGCGGGCTGACTAGCGGGGGTACCTCCTACAATGAGCAGTTCTTC; CDR3 protein: CASSGLTSGGTSYNEQFF
J gene: TRBJ2-1; clone size: NA; D gene: NA; V gene: TRBV15; CDR3 DNA: TGTGCCACCAGCAGAGATCTGGGGTTTTCGCAGTTCTTC; CDR3 protein: CATSRDLGFSQFF
J gene: TRBJ2-4; clone size: NA; D gene: NA; V gene: TRBV7-9; CDR3 DNA: TGTGCCAGCAGCTTAGCGGTCTTCCCCCCCATTCAGTACTTC; CDR3 protein: CASSLAVFPPIQYF
J gene: TRBJ1-1; clone size: NA; D gene: NA; V gene: TRBV6-5; CDR3 DNA: TGTGCCAGCCGTTACACTGAAGCTTTCTTT; CDR3 protein: CASRYTEAFF
J gene: TRBJ2-3; clone size: NA; D gene: NA; V gene: TRBV10-3; CDR3 DNA: TGTGCCATCAGTGGACCCGGCACAGATACGCAGTATTTT; CDR3 protein: CAISGPGTDTQYF
J gene: TRBJ2-7; clone size: NA; D gene: NA; V gene: TRBV13; CDR3 DNA: TGTGCCAGCAGCTTAGCAACACAGAGATACGAGCAGTACTTC; CDR3 protein: CASSLATQRYEQYF
J gene: TRBJ2-7; clone size: NA; D gene: TRBD2; V gene: TRBV6-6; CDR3 DNA: TGTGCCAGCTGCCTAGTCCCGGGGGGCTACGAGCAGTACTTC; CDR3 protein: CASCLVPGGYEQYF
J gene: TRBJ2-3; clone size: once; D gene: TRBD1; V gene: TRBV5-1; CDR3 DNA: TGCGCCAGCAGCTCGGACAGGGGACTCACAGATACGCAGTATTTT; CDR3 protein: CASSSDRGLTDTQYF
J gene: TRBJ2-1; clone size: NA; D gene: NA; V gene: TRBV4-3; CDR3 DNA: TGCGCCAGCAGCCAAGATGGGGCTAGCGCCTACAATGAGCAGTTCTTC; CDR3 protein: CASSQDGASAYNEQFF
J gene: TRBJ2-6; clone size: NA; D gene: NA; V gene: TRBV15; CDR3 DNA: TGTGCCACCAGCAGAGGCGTAAACTCTGGGGCCAACGTCCTGACTTTC; CDR3 protein: CATSRGVNSGANVLTF
J gene: TRBJ2-7; clone size: NA; D gene: NA; V gene: TRBV9; CDR3 DNA: TGTGCCAGCAGCCCCGCCGGACAGAAGTACGAGCAGTACTTC; CDR3 protein: CASSPAGQKYEQYF
J gene: TRBJ2-5; clone size: NA; D gene: NA; V gene: TRBV7-6; CDR3 DNA: TGTGCCGCCGCTCCCGGGGCGACCGGGGGAGAGACCCAGTACTTC; CDR3 protein: CAAAPGATGGETQYF
J gene: TRBJ1-1; clone size: few; D gene: NA; V gene: TRBV11-2; CDR3 DNA: TGTGCCAGCAGCTTTTCCCGGGCTCTGGGGGCTTTCTTT; CDR3 protein: CASSFSRALGAFF
J gene: TRBJ2-1; clone size: NA; D gene: NA; V gene: TRBV7-6; CDR3 DNA: TGTGCCAGCAGCCAACGGGCAGGGGATGAGCAGTTCTTC; CDR3 protein: CASSQRAGDEQFF
J gene: TRBJ1-4; clone size: NA; D gene: TRBD1; V gene: TRBV5-1; CDR3 DNA: TGCGCCAGCAGCTTGGGGGGGACAGCAAATGAAAAACTGTTTTTT; CDR3 protein: CASSLGGTANEKLFF
J gene: TRBJ2-5; clone size: NA; D gene: NA; V gene: TRBV5-1; CDR3 DNA: TGCGCCAGCAGCTTGGGCCGGACGGCCCAAGAGACCCAGTACTTC; CDR3 protein: CASSLGRTAQETQYF
J gene: TRBJ1-6; clone size: NA; D gene: NA; V gene: TRBV13; CDR3 DNA: TGTGCCAGCAGCATCGGCGGGACCAGTAATTCACCCCTCCACTTT; CDR3 protein: CASSIGGTSNSPLHF
J gene: TRBJ2-4; clone size: NA; D gene: NA; V gene: TRBV1; CDR3 DNA: TGCACCAGCAGCCAAGTAGACGGTAGCGGGGGGGCCGGGGCCAAAAACATTCAGTACTTC; CDR3 protein: CTSSQVDGSGGAGAKNIQYF
J gene: TRBJ2-7; clone size: NA; D gene: TRBD2; V gene: TRBV11-2; CDR3 DNA: TGTGCCAGCAGCTTTTCGGGAGGCAACGAGCAGTACTTC; CDR3 protein: CASSFSGGNEQYF